One and the same sample provided the 27 T cell receptor beta chains below, sequenced in a study of tumor-infiltrating lymphocytes in primary liver carcinoma. Out of unsorted whole blood came the blood RNA, and germline DNA was extracted as well. Reverse transcription of about 500 ng total RNA with a constant-region primer produced TCR beta cDNA. Three nested multiplex PCR rounds, a slightly modified ARM-PCR method, built the TCR beta libraries. In the first two PCR rounds, TRBV1-TRBV30 forward primers were paired with a C-beta reverse primer, and each round lasted approximately 10 cycles. TCRdb ran MiXCR on the multiplex PCR reads and lists one entry per CDR3 protein. The data hold nearly 200,000 distinct CDR3 sequences, with about 61% observed a single time. Specimen: peripheral blood. These receptors all come from a woman aged 55-75 years with primary liver carcinoma and hepatitis B virus infection.

This clonotype appeared many times. In DNA form, the CDR3 reads TGTGCCAGCCGGGACAGCAATGAGCAGTTCTTC. Its translation is CASRDSNEQFF. The chain couples TRBV6-1 to TRBJ2-1, with TRBD1 matching over 7 bases. Trimming removed 8 bases from V and 6 bases from J; junction bases left unmatched: 1. Germline V gene lookup returns CDR1 MNHNS and CDR2 SASEGT. CDR3 length: 11 residues.

Remarks on this clonotype: The junction shows a germline mismatch at one end, possibly a read error. The gene calls are TRBV11-3 and TRBJ2-1, with TRBD2 matching 7 bases. The germline CDR1 and CDR2 sequences are SGHNT and YENEEA. The CDR3 is made up of 15 amino acids. The CDR3: CTSSLGGLLAREQFF. CDR3 DNA sequence: TGTACCAGCAGCTTGGGTGGCCTACTAGCGAGGGAGCAGTTCTTC.

As for this clonotype: One junction end does not reproduce the germline sequence, and a read error may be involved. The J gene is TRBJ1-6, the V gene TRBV11-2, with D perhaps TRBD1 (5 bases). The CDR3 loop spans 16 amino acids. Germline V gene sequence: CDR1 SGHAT, CDR2 FQNNGV. The CDR3 loop reads CTSSLVRGTKNSHLHF. For the CDR3, the DNA is TGTACCAGCAGCTTAGTTCGCGGGACTAAAAATTCACACCTCCACTTT. The full variable domain, with the rest looked up from reference TRBV11-2 and TRBJ1-6, is EAGVAQSPRYKIIEKRQSVAFWCNPISGHATLYWYQQILGQGPKLLIQFQNNGVVDDSQLPKDRFSAERLKGVDSTLKIQPAKLEDSAVYLCTSSLVRGTKNSHLHFGNGTRLTVT.

This clonotype was observed at least ten times. V usage is TRBV12-3 or TRBV12-4 and J usage is TRBJ2-5, with D possibly matching TRBD2 (5 bases). V was pared by 8 bases and J by 1 base, with 8 bases between. This CDR3 is built from 12 residues. The CDR3 DNA is TGTGCCAGCTCGGGGATCCAAGAGACCCAGTACTTC. Its translation: CASSGIQETQYF.

V usage is TRBV5-1 and J usage is TRBJ2-5; D unresolved. The V gene lost 0 bases and the J gene lost 3 bases, with 9 bases spanning the gap. This CDR3 is 14 amino acids long. Per germline, CDR1 SGHRS and CDR2 YFSETQ. CDR3: CASSLGTREETQYF. In DNA, the CDR3 is TGCGCCAGCAGCTTGGGAACACGGGAAGAGACCCAGTACTTC.

Comments on this clonotype: In this CDR3 the conserved last residue, phenylalanine or tryptophan, is missing, so a read error is likely. This chain connects TRBV4-2 to TRBJ2-1; unclear D gene. This CDR3 comprises 15 residues. V was shortened by 10 bases and J by 0 bases, with 16 bases between the two germline ends. The germline CDR1 and CDR2 sequences are LGHNA and YNFKEQ. CDR3 DNA: TGTGCCACCCAGCCGCGGCTGGCCTCCTACAATGAGCAGTTCCTC. This translates into CATQPRLASYNEQFL.

Notes on this clonotype: One end of the junction varies from germline; a read error may be responsible. The genes are TRBV27 and TRBJ2-7; the match to TRBD2 covers 11 bases. The germline V gene encodes CDR1 MNHEY and CDR2 SMNVEV (reference sequence). This CDR3 is 15 amino acids long. This CDR3 is CAGRILTSGKYEQYF. DNA for the CDR3: TGTGCCGGCAGGATACTGACTAGCGGGAAATACGAGCAGTACTTC.

A note on this clonotype: The CDR3 ends on some other residue instead of the conserved phenylalanine or tryptophan, so this is likely a read error. The chain links TRBV11-1 to TRBJ2-7; a weak D match, TRBD2 (6 bases). The V and J ends lost 1 base and 10 bases respectively, with 17 bases between them. Germline CDR1 is SGHAT and CDR2 is FQDESV (reference sequence). CDR3 length equals 14 residues. This CDR3 is CASSLDLPGVEQYL. CDR3 coding DNA: TGTGCCAGCAGCTTAGACCTACCGGGAGTCGAACAGTACCTC.

Only one count was recorded for this clonotype. A read error may produce the germline difference seen at one junction end. The chain links TRBV29-1 to TRBJ1-5, with D unclear. The CDR3 runs 12 residues. Germline CDR1 reads SQVTM; CDR2 reads ANQGSEA. The CDR3 DNA reads TGCAGCGTTGAGGATCGCAATCAGCCCCCGCATTTT. Protein sequence: CSVEDRNQPPHF. The complete variable domain, with remaining parts taken from reference TRBV29-1 and TRBJ1-5, reads SAVISQKPSRDICQRGTSLTIQCQVDSQVTMMFWYRQQPGQSLTLIATANQGSEATYESGFVIDKFPISRPNLTFSTLTVSNMSPEDSSIYLCSVEDRNQPPHFGDGTRLSIL.

This sequence joins TRBV5-1 and TRBJ2-3, with D unclear. Trimming shortened V by 5 bases and J by 2 bases, and 12 bases separated the two germline ends. Germline V gene sequence: CDR1 SGHRS, CDR2 YFSETQ. This CDR3 is built from 14 residues. The CDR3 bases are TGCGCCAGCAGACCGGCGGTCTCCACAGATACGCAGTATTTT. Encoded protein: CASRPAVSTDTQYF.

V gene TRBV6-5 combines with J gene TRBJ2-7; D may be TRBD2 (6 bases). Per germline, CDR1 MNHEY and CDR2 SVGAGI. V was shortened by 5 bases and J by 7 bases, with 24 bases between the two germline ends. This CDR3 comprises 16 residues. CDR3 region: CASSPKRGPAEGEQYF. The DNA of the CDR3 is TGTGCCAGCAGTCCAAAACGGGGACCAGCGGAGGGGGAGCAGTACTTC.

Notes on this clonotype: One base away lies a much larger clone, so this may be a sequencing read error. This sequence joins TRBV4-2 and TRBJ2-5, with D tentatively TRBD2 (6 bases). The germline CDR1 and CDR2 sequences are LGHNA and YNFKEQ. V was pared by 4 bases and J by 4 bases, with 19 bases between. This CDR3 region has 16 residues. The CDR3 region has the DNA TGTGCCAGCAGCCCCCGAGGAGGGCGGGCCCTAGAGACCCAGTACTTC. Encoded protein: CASSPRGGRALETQYF.

In the case of this clonotype: A much larger clone differs from this one at a single base, so this may be a read error. The V call is TRBV29-1, the J call TRBJ1-1; TRBD1 might be the D (5 bases). Between the trimmed V and J ends, which lost 5 bases and 6 bases, there was a span of 10 bases. Germline-derived CDR1 and CDR2 are SQVTM and ANQGSEA. This CDR3 spans 11 amino acids. CDR3 bases: TGCAGCGTTTATGGGGGGTCTGAAGCTTTCTTT. It yields the protein CSVYGGSEAFF.

This rearrangement joins TRBV5-1 to TRBJ1-3, with unresolved D. Looked up from germline, CDR1 is SGHRS and CDR2 is YFSETQ. V lost 0 bases and J 3 bases, leaving 10 bases between the germline ends. This CDR3 has 15 amino acids. CDR3 loop: CASSLAGGIGNTIYF. CDR3 in DNA: TGCGCCAGCAGCTTGGCCGGAGGGATTGGAAACACCATATATTTT.

Details on this clonotype: A much larger clone sits a single nucleotide away, making a read error possible. The chain is built from TRBV28 and TRBJ1-5; no clear D gene. The CDR3 is made up of 19 amino acids. Trimming took 2 bases from V and 1 from J, leaving 21 bases between them. Looked up from germline, CDR1 is MDHEN and CDR2 is SYDVKM. The CDR3 nucleotides read TGTGCCAGCAGTTTACGGCTAATGTCGGGCACGCTGAGCAATCAGCCCCAGCATTTT. Translating it yields CASSLRLMSGTLSNQPQHF.

In its sample, this clonotype was seen many times. The chain links TRBV29-1 to TRBJ2-3; 9 nucleotides match TRBD2. This CDR3 is built from 14 residues. Trimming took 4 bases from V and 7 from J; bases not matched to a gene: 9. Germline CDR1 SQVTM, CDR2 ANQGSEA. CDR3: CSVGAGGSRNTQYF. In nucleotides, the CDR3 is TGCAGCGTTGGTGCGGGAGGGTCCAGGAATACGCAGTATTTT.

The chain recombines TRBV28 with TRBJ2-1; 8 nucleotides align to TRBD2. J lost 10 bases, V lost 7 bases, and 21 bases had no gene match. Germline V gene sequence: CDR1 MDHEN, CDR2 SYDVKM. This CDR3 contains 17 residues. Here the CDR3 DNA reads TGTGCCAGCACCCCTTCCCTAGCGGGTCGGAGTCTAGGGGAGCAGTTCTTC. Its protein product is CASTPSLAGRSLGEQFF.

Notes on this clonotype: The germline gene is not matched at one end of the junction; a read error may be the cause. V is TRBV11-2 and J is TRBJ2-2, with 7 nucleotides matching TRBD2. The CDR3 runs to 18 residues. Germline V lookup: CDR1 SGHAT, CDR2 FQNNGV. CDR3 loop: CAGGFGSGLLANTGELLF. CDR3 DNA sequence: TGTGCCGGCGGCTTCGGAAGCGGACTACTAGCGAACACCGGGGAGCTACTTTTT.

The chain combines TRBV29-1 with TRBJ1-2; D remains unclear. This CDR3 is built from 12 residues. Trimming took 0 bases from V and 5 from J, leaving 7 bases between them. Per germline, CDR1 SQVTM and CDR2 ANQGSEA. CDR3 protein: CSVEDFGYGYTF. CDR3 DNA: TGCAGCGTTGAAGATTTTGGTTATGGCTACACCTTC.

V gene TRBV28 combines with J gene TRBJ2-1; D unresolved. Trimming cost V 6 bases and J 15 bases, with 30 bases left between them. The CDR3 has 16 amino acids. Germline values: CDR1 MDHEN, CDR2 SYDVKM. The CDR3 nucleotides read TGTGCCAGCAGAAGACTTACCCTGAGCTCCTACAATGAACCGTTCTTC. It yields the protein CASRRLTLSSYNEPFF.

With regard to this clonotype: Relative to the germline gene, one junction end is altered; a read error may explain this. V and J are TRBV5-1 and TRBJ2-2, with 7 bases lining up with TRBD2. CDR3 length equals 17 residues. Germline V lookup: CDR1 SGHRS, CDR2 YFSETQ. The CDR3: CAGSWSLAVPNMGELFF. The CDR3 DNA reads TGCGCCGGCAGCTGGAGCCTAGCGGTACCGAACATGGGGGAGCTGTTTTTT. Full variable domain (rest looked up from reference TRBV5-1 and TRBJ2-2): KAGVTQTPRYLIKTRGQQVTLSCSPISGHRSVSWYQQTPGQGLQFLFEYFSETQRNKGNFPGRFSGRQFSNSRSEMNVSTLELGDSALYLCAGSWSLAVPNMGELFFGEGSRLTVL.

V gene TRBV4-2 combines with J gene TRBJ1-3, with 7 nucleotides matching TRBD1. The V segment lost 1 base and the J segment 6 bases; nucleotides outside the gene matches: 6. The CDR3 is 15 residues long. Germline V gene data show CDR1 as LGHNA and CDR2 as YNFKEQ. CDR3 DNA sequence: TGTGCCAGCAGCCAAGCCGCGACAGGGAAAAACACCATATATTTT. Protein sequence: CASSQAATGKNTIYF.

This clonotype was observed a few times. It may be a read error: a sequence one base away is much more abundant. J is TRBJ2-2 and V is TRBV29-1; 9 positions match TRBD2. The germline gives CDR1 SQVTM, CDR2 ANQGSEA. The CDR3 has 15 amino acids. The trim removed 5 bases at V and 0 bases at J, leaving 4 bases unmatched. The CDR3 sequence: CSVRTSAANTGELFF. CDR3 coding DNA: TGCAGCGTTAGGACTAGCGCGGCGAACACCGGGGAGCTGTTTTTT.

This clonotype was observed a few times. This rearrangement joins TRBV7-9 to TRBJ2-3; D is uncertain. V lost 8 bases to trimming and J lost 6 bases, with 15 bases between them. Germline values: CDR1 SEHNR, CDR2 FQNEAQ (reference sequence). The CDR3 runs 13 residues. The CDR3 loop reads CASPAVGPDTQYF. The DNA of the CDR3 is TGTGCCAGCCCGGCGGTGGGTCCCGATACGCAGTATTTT.

The chain couples TRBV6-5 to TRBJ2-1; no firm D call. V was pared by 7 bases and J by 1 base, with 11 bases between. Germline-derived CDR1 and CDR2 are MNHEY and SVGAGI. CDR3 length: 14 amino acids. For the CDR3, the DNA is TGTGCCAGCATTTCGAATCTGTCCTACAATGAGCAGTTCTTC. It translates to CASISNLSYNEQFF.

This clonotype is a singleton in its sample. An end of the junction does not agree with germline; a read error may underlie this. The V gene is TRBV5-5, the J gene TRBJ1-1; weak D call: TRBD1 (6 bases). The CDR3 runs 14 residues. CDR1 SGHKS and CDR2 YYEKEE come from the germline V gene (reference sequence). CDR3: CASSAGTTNTEVFF. CDR3 coding DNA: TGTGCCAGCAGTGCCGGGACAACGAACACTGAAGTTTTCTTT.

A word on this clonotype: A junction boundary mismatches the germline segment, possibly from a read error. The chain recombines TRBV29-1 with TRBJ2-7, with 8 bases aligning to TRBD2. Germline assignment: CDR1 SQVTM and CDR2 ANQGSEA. This CDR3 spans 15 amino acids. The CDR3 here is CSVGPPSGCPGEQYF. For the CDR3, the DNA is TGCAGCGTTGGCCCGCCTAGCGGGTGCCCGGGTGAGCAGTATTTC.